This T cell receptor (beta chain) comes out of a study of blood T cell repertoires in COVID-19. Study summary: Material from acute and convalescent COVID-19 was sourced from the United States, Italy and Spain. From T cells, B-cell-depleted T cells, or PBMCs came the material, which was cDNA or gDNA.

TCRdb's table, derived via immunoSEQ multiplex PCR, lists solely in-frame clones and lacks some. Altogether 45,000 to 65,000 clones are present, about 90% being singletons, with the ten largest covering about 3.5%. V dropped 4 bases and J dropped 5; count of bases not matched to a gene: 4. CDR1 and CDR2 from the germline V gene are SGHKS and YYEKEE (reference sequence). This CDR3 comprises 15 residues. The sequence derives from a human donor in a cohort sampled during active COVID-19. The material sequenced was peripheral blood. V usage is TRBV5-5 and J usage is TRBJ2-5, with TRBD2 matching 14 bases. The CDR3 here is CASSLGTSGSETQYF. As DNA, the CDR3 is TGTGCCAGCAGCCTGGGGACTAGCGGGAGCGAGACCCAGTACTTC.